This entry describes one T cell receptor (beta chain). The record originates from a study of blood T cell repertoires in COVID-19. Study at large: There were acute and convalescent COVID-19 samples, and they came from the United States, Italy and Spain. T cells, B-cell-depleted T cells, or PBMCs provided the cDNA or gDNA that served as material.

How the authors handled the data: For nucleated cells, counts were estimated from reference gene primer amplification. The assay was immunoSEQ multiplex PCR, and TCRdb's table has in-frame clones only and misses some. The DNA gave D and trimming, while V, J and clone size come from that table. The sample has hundreds of thousands of clones, around 86% seen once. Germline V gene sequence: CDR1 SQVTM, CDR2 ANQGSEA. The CDR3 consists of 13 residues. The ends lost 5 bases at V and 3 bases at J; junction bases unmatched: 7. Input material: peripheral blood. The TCR comes from a woman in her 30s who had recovered from COVID-19. This chain connects TRBV29-1 to TRBJ2-7; 7 nucleotides align to TRBD2. CDR3 nucleotides: TGCAGCGTTCTCCCGGGGGGAGACTACGAGCAGTACTTC. This codes for CSVLPGGDYEQYF.